Here is one T cell receptor beta chain with its context. Its target is not known. Trimming cost V 6 bases and J 1 base, with 11 bases left between them. Germline loops: CDR1 WNHNN, CDR2 SYGVQD (reference sequence). This CDR3 spans 14 amino acids. Repertoires were generated with immunoSEQ multiplex PCR, while TCRdb's copy carries only in-frame clones and drops some. Here the sample spans about 140,000 clones, about nine tenths being singletons. The sample originates from a study of T cell responses to AZD1222 COVID-19 vaccine. Study outcomes and limitations: Along spike, vaccine-associated CD4 TCRs were found throughout, with dominance at 160-218 and 743-854. Females made up more of the donors, who were largely white British, and clonal diversity may have come out too low. Repertoire sampling happened only post peak T cell response.

J is TRBJ2-3 and V is TRBV10-1, with D perhaps matching TRBD2 (6 bases). The sample was peripheral blood, taken on day 0 of AZD1222 vaccination. This sequence originates from an adult in good health. DNA for the CDR3: TGCGCCAGCAGGCCGGGAGTGGGCACAGATACGCAGTATTTT. Encoded protein: CASRPGVGTDTQYF.